The source of this TCR beta chain is a study of T cell changes during pregnancy in multiple sclerosis (dated by TCRdb to 2018 to 2020). Turning to the overall study: The study examined how the T cell repertoire changed over the course of pregnancy in women with multiple sclerosis.

A remark on this clone: It has no known antigen specificity. One base away there is no much larger clone; base qualities are not given.

Reading from cysteine to phenylalanine, the CDR3 counts 16 amino acids. Solely the CDR3 DNA is kept, with 48 bases framed from the first base. Trimming at the junction amounts to 2 bases on V and 2 bases on J, and the germline ends lie 13 bases apart. In the germline V gene, CDR1 corresponds to SGHVS and CDR2 to FQNEAQ. Library prep was done by the immunoSEQ multiplex PCR assay. The table comes from immuneACCESS by way of TCRdb, which keeps in-frame sequences with V and J called. Part of the clones is missing from these tables; in studies checked, under half for an unresolved V gene and the rest for unknown reasons. The sample records 32,000 or so clones, about 89% of which are singletons. 2.5% to 3.5% of the sample comes from the top ten.

The receptor chain draws on TRBV7-8 and TRBJ2-1, with TRBD1 tentatively as D gene (5 bases match). This clonotype was obtained from a female donor in good health, enrolled as a control in a pregnancy study. The sequencing used CD4+ T cells from peripheral blood mononuclear cells, collected in the third trimester of pregnancy. The CDR3 loop reads CASSLRGISAYNEQFF. Here is the DNA: TGTGCCAGCAGCTTAAGGGGCATATCGGCCTACAATGAGCAGTTCTTC.